Given below is one TCR beta chain in context. There are 16 residues in the CDR3. Between the trimmed V and J ends, which lost 2 bases and 2 bases, there was a span of 13 bases. Germline assignment: CDR1 SGHTA and CDR2 FQGNSA. This record comes from a study of blood T cell repertoires in COVID-19. Profiling relied on immunoSEQ multiplex PCR, and the TCRdb table lists in-frame clones only, not all of them. The sample has around 60,000 clones, 65% to 90% seen once. The J gene is TRBJ1-5, the V gene TRBV7-2; D might be TRBD1 (5 bases). This receptor was taken from a man aged 50-59 years with COVID-19, enrolled during active disease. Material for sequencing was peripheral blood. Written as DNA, the CDR3 is TGTGCCAGCAGCTTAAGCGGGGGAACGGGCAATCAGCCCCAGCATTTT. This gives the protein CASSLSGGTGNQPQHF.